This T cell receptor (beta chain) was identified in a study of persistence of HIV-infected CD4 T cells. On this clone itself: Its antigen is as yet unknown.

Lysates of CMV-infected fibroblasts at around 9.9 ug/mL stimulated these cells. Sorted nonresponding memory CD4+ T cells were CD40L-negative, CD69-negative, CD45RO-high. For at least 4 years, plasma HIV-1 RNA was undetectable (<50 copies/mL). PBMCs were depleted of CD8+ T cells before stimulation. The study's findings and limits: Antigen-responding cells were enriched for degenerate expanded CDR3beta sequences. Compared with CD3/CD28-stimulated cells, CMV- and Gag-responding cells showed lower TCRbeta richness.

This CDR3 is 14 amino acids long. V was shortened by 4 bases and J by 4 bases, with 13 bases between the two germline ends. CDR1 and CDR2 from the germline V gene are LGHDT and YNNKEL (reference sequence). The immunoSEQ assay was version 4, run in survey mode. Only in-frame clones appear in the TCRdb table, and some are missing; sequencing was by immunoSEQ multiplex PCR. The repertoire holds some 41,000 clones, around 80% seen once, with approximately 1.6% in the top ten. The chain has TRBV3-1 (or the pseudogene TRBV3-2) and TRBJ1-1, with D uncertain. The sequence derives from an adult man with HIV who was CMV-seropositive. The material sequenced was CD4+ T cells sorted from PBMCs after approximately 19-hour stimulation, taken from a patient who received antiretroviral therapy. CDR3 residues: CASSLTRPPTEAFF. CDR3 sequence (DNA): TGTGCCAGCAGCCTGACTCGTCCCCCCACTGAAGCTTTCTTT.